The clone carrying this TCR beta chain was picked up many times. This entry comes from a study of T cells after yellow fever vaccination. TCRdb reanalysed the 5' RACE reads using MiXCR and keeps one entry per CDR3 protein. The sample shows more than 45,000 distinct CDR3 sequences, 4.5% to 6% of them seen only once. The receptor was derived from a man between 18 and 35 years old who received the YFV17D yellow fever vaccine. The input for sequencing was PBMCs, either bulk or a sorted T-cell subset (CD4+, CD8+, memory, or dextramer-sorted; not recorded which), taken on the day of the yellow fever booster vaccination.

CDR3 protein: CASTTGLVLDTQYF. The CDR3 DNA follows: TGTGCCAGCACCACCGGGCTAGTTCTGGATACGCAGTATTTT. The chain is built from TRBV12-3 or TRBV12-4 and TRBJ2-3; D is unresolved. The germline V and J ends were trimmed by 7 bases and 6 bases, with 17 bases remaining between them. CDR3 size: 14 residues.